The 5 T cell receptor beta chains below were found in one sample sequenced in a study of T cell repertoires in cytomegalovirus infection. TCRdb called the reads again in MiXCR, with one record for every CDR3 protein. The sample shows roughly 700,000 distinct CDR3 sequences, 30% to 35% of them seen only once. These receptors have no known antigen. The sequencing here drew on cultured PBMCs, taken from culture after CMV antigen stimulation. Receptors originate from a human donor in good health (CMV status not recorded). Some clones in this sample may be carry-over from other donors' samples.

The CDR3 coding sequence is TGTGCCAGCAGTGGTTTCAGGGGCACAGATACGCAGTATTTT. Translating gives CASSGFRGTDTQYF. This chain uses TRBV2 with TRBJ2-3; TRBD1 is a possible D gene (5 bases). With 4 bases removed from V and 1 base from J, the gap between germline ends came to 9 bases. CDR1 is SNHLY and CDR2 is FYNNEI in the germline V gene. The CDR3 is made up of 14 amino acids. Full variable domain (missing parts from reference TRBV2 and TRBJ2-3): EPEVTQTPSHQVTQMGQEVILRCVPISNHLYFYWYRQILGQKVEFLVSFYNNEISEKSEIFDDQFSVERPDGSNFTLKIRSTKLEDSAMYFCASSGFRGTDTQYFGPGTRLTVL.

The chain has TRBV29-1 and TRBJ2-2; D uncertain. Germline CDR1 and CDR2: SQVTM and ANQGSEA. Trimming removed 4 bases at V and 0 bases at J, with 9 bases between. This CDR3 has 14 residues. CDR3 bases: TGCAGCGTTGGAGGTGGAACGAACACCGGGGAGCTGTTTTTT. Translated, it gives CSVGGGTNTGELFF.

This rearrangement joins TRBV11-2 to TRBJ1-6, with unresolved D. Germline assignment: CDR1 SGHAT and CDR2 FQNNGV. V gave up 7 bases and J gave up 9 bases, with 13 bases separating them. CDR3 length: 13 residues. CDR3 coding DNA: TGTGCCAGCACGAGGTTACGCGGTTCACCCCTCCACTTT. This gives the protein CASTRLRGSPLHF.

This chain uses TRBV12-3 or TRBV12-4 with TRBJ2-1; D is uncertain. This CDR3 has 11 residues. Trimming removed 3 bases from V and 8 bases from J, with 5 bases in between. CDR3 in DNA: TGTGCCAGCAGTTTTAAAGATGAGCAGTTCTTC. It encodes CASSFKDEQFF.

The chain is built from TRBV25-1 and TRBJ1-4; the match to TRBD1 covers 9 bases. The CDR3 is made up of 15 amino acids. Per the germline V gene, CDR1 is MGHDK and CDR2 is SYGVNS. V dropped 3 bases and J dropped 6; count of bases not matched to a gene: 5. CDR3: CASSDGQGLYEKLFF. CDR3 DNA sequence: TGTGCCAGCAGTGATGGACAGGGGTTATATGAAAAACTGTTTTTT.